The 25 T cell receptor beta chains reported below all come from one sample, sequenced in a study of T cell responses to AZD1222 COVID-19 vaccine. Sequencing was performed with immunoSEQ multiplex PCR; in TCRdb, only in-frame clones are kept and a portion is missing. The repertoire holds around 100,000 clones, with around nine tenths as singletons. Sequenced material: peripheral blood, taken on day 0 of AZD1222 vaccination. The receptors originated from an adult in good health.

For the CDR3, the DNA is TGTGCCAGTAGTCCCACGAGACAGGGAGGCAATCAGCCCCAGCATTTT. As protein: CASSPTRQGGNQPQHF. This sequence joins TRBV19 and TRBJ1-5; TRBD1 agrees at 7 bases. The germline V gene has CDR1 LNHDA and CDR2 SQIVND (reference sequence). The CDR3 has 16 residues. The junction had 9 bases not matched to a gene; V was cut back by 5 bases and J by 2 bases.

This chain joins TRBV25-1 and TRBJ2-7; no reliable D call. V lost 3 bases to trimming and J lost 5 bases, with 5 bases between them. The CDR3 totals 11 residues. Germline values: CDR1 MGHDK, CDR2 SYGVNS. The DNA for the CDR3 is TGTGCCAGCAGTGAGGGGAACGAGCAGTACTTC. This translates into CASSEGNEQYF.

J is TRBJ1-2 and V is TRBV7-2; D is unclear. Germline loops: CDR1 SGHTA, CDR2 FQGNSA. The CDR3 runs 14 residues. The ends were cut back, 5 bases at V and 7 bases at J, with 17 bases in the middle. CDR3 sequence: CASSTPSGRSGYTF. In DNA form, the CDR3 reads TGTGCCAGCAGCACCCCTTCGGGTCGAAGTGGCTACACCTTC.

V usage is TRBV28 and J usage is TRBJ1-1; TRBD1 is a possible D gene (5 bases). The CDR3 has 16 residues. Germline values: CDR1 MDHEN, CDR2 SYDVKM. Trimming removed 7 bases from V and 0 bases from J, with 18 bases in between. As DNA, the CDR3 is TGTGCCAGCACCCCCCTCAAGGGGTCGGTGAACACTGAAGCTTTCTTT. Its protein product is CASTPLKGSVNTEAFF.

The chain has TRBV27 and TRBJ2-7; 7 nucleotides align to TRBD1. The germline CDR1 and CDR2 sequences are MNHEY and SMNVEV (reference sequence). This CDR3 has 14 residues. Unmatched junction bases numbered 3, after V lost 2 bases and J lost 2 bases. CDR3 sequence: CASSLAQGPYEQYF. Here the CDR3 DNA reads TGTGCCAGCAGTTTAGCACAGGGGCCCTACGAGCAGTACTTC.

This clone occurred once. This chain joins TRBV10-2 and TRBJ2-5; the match to TRBD2 covers 10 bases. There are 15 residues in the CDR3. Germline values: CDR1 WSHSY, CDR2 SAAADI. V lost 10 bases, J lost 1 base, and 9 bases stayed unmatched. As DNA, the CDR3 is TGCGCCACCGTTAGACTAGCGGGTCCCCAAGAGACCCAGTACTTC. It specifies CATVRLAGPQETQYF.

The chain recombines TRBV7-8 with TRBJ2-7, with TRBD2 matching over 8 bases. CDR3 size: 15 residues. Unmatched junction bases numbered 2, after V lost 1 base and J lost 0 bases. CDR1 is SGHVS, CDR2 FQNEAQ, per germline. CDR3 in amino acids: CASSLERGYSYEQYF. The DNA for the CDR3 is TGTGCCAGCAGCTTAGAGCGGGGGTACTCCTACGAGCAGTACTTC.

V gene TRBV7-9 combines with J gene TRBJ2-3, with TRBD2 matching over 9 bases. Germline loops: CDR1 SEHNR, CDR2 FQNEAQ (reference sequence). J was trimmed by 2 bases and V by 1 base; bases with no gene match: 10. The CDR3 is made up of 18 amino acids. This CDR3 is CASSLVSGGSYVTDTQYF. The CDR3 DNA is TGTGCCAGCAGCTTAGTAAGCGGGGGGTCTTATGTCACAGATACGCAGTATTTT.

This clone was seen a single time. The chain uses TRBV4-1 and TRBJ1-4, with no clear D. Germline V gene data show CDR1 as MGHRA and CDR2 as YSYEKL. This CDR3 is 13 amino acids long. With 3 bases removed from V and 13 bases from J, the gap between germline ends came to 15 bases. CDR3 DNA sequence: TGCGCCAGCAGCCAGCGGTCCTCGGGCTCACTGTTTTTT. It yields the protein CASSQRSSGSLFF.

This chain connects TRBV6-2 or TRBV6-3 to TRBJ1-5; tentative D call: TRBD1 (5 bases). The CDR3 spans 13 residues. Germline assignment: CDR1 MNHEY and CDR2 SVGEGT. V was shortened by 2 bases and J by 11 bases, with 13 bases between the two germline ends. CDR3 loop: CASSYTSREAQHF. In DNA form, the CDR3 reads TGTGCCAGCAGTTACACCTCCAGGGAGGCCCAGCATTTT.

V usage is TRBV12-3 or TRBV12-4 and J usage is TRBJ1-1, with no clear D. CDR3 length: 13 residues. With 5 bases removed from V and 5 bases from J, the gap between germline ends came to 12 bases. CDR3: CASSPEIRTEAFF. In DNA, the CDR3 is TGTGCCAGCAGTCCAGAAATTCGGACTGAAGCTTTCTTT.

The chain recombines TRBV6-2 or TRBV6-3 with TRBJ2-4; D gene unclear. V shed 5 bases and J shed 2 bases, with 16 bases lying between them. CDR1 MNHEY and CDR2 SVGEGT come from the germline V gene. The CDR3 runs 16 residues. The CDR3 region is CASSVSITNPKNIQYF. The CDR3, as DNA: TGTGCCAGCAGTGTATCTATTACTAACCCCAAAAACATTCAGTACTTC.

Written as DNA, the CDR3 is TGTGCCAGCAGCTTAGGCGGGGGCTTCTCCTACAATGAGCAGTTCTTC. This translates into CASSLGGGFSYNEQFF. The chain carries TRBV7-6 and TRBJ2-1, with a weak D call TRBD2 (7 bases). The V end lost 1 base, the J end lost 0 bases, and 10 bases lay between the germline ends. Germline CDR1 SGHVS, CDR2 FNYEAQ. The CDR3 is made up of 16 amino acids.

The chain combines TRBV5-1 with TRBJ1-1; a possible D gene is TRBD1 (6 bases). The V end was cut by 0 bases, the J end by 11 bases, with 17 bases between. Germline loops: CDR1 SGHRS, CDR2 YFSETQ. The CDR3 consists of 14 residues. CDR3 loop: CASSLENGGWRAFF. The DNA for the CDR3 is TGCGCCAGCAGCTTGGAGAATGGGGGCTGGAGGGCTTTCTTT.

V is TRBV19 and J is TRBJ1-1; TRBD1 is a possible D gene (5 bases). Germline V gene data show CDR1 as LNHDA and CDR2 as SQIVND (reference sequence). The CDR3 is 13 residues long. V lost 8 bases to trimming and J lost 2 bases, with 12 bases between them. The CDR3 spells CASLDRVNTEAFF. The CDR3 region has the DNA TGTGCCAGTCTAGACAGAGTTAACACTGAAGCTTTCTTT.

The genes are TRBV4-2 and TRBJ1-4; no firm D call. Trimming left V 4 bases short and J 3 bases short, with 18 bases between. This CDR3 is 17 amino acids long. Germline CDR1 LGHNA, CDR2 YNFKEQ. CDR3 DNA sequence: TGTGCCAGCAGCCCCCTAGAGACGAGGCCGGCTAATGAAAAACTGTTTTTT. Translating gives CASSPLETRPANEKLFF.

The rearrangement links TRBV9 to TRBJ1-1; possibly TRBD1 for D (6 bases). The V and J ends lost 4 bases and 1 base respectively, with 8 bases between them. The CDR3 is 13 amino acids. Germline CDR1 and CDR2: SGDLS and YYNGEE. CDR3 amino acids: CASSIQGNTEAFF. The CDR3 coding sequence is TGTGCCAGCAGCATACAGGGGAACACTGAAGCTTTCTTT. Supplemented by reference TRBV9 and TRBJ1-1, the full variable domain reads DSGVTQTPKHLITATGQRVTLRCSPRSGDLSVYWYQQSLDQGLQFLIQYYNGEERAKGNILERFSAQQFPDLHSELNLSSLELGDSALYFCASSIQGNTEAFFGQGTRLTVV.

This sequence joins TRBV5-1 and TRBJ1-6, with D perhaps TRBD1 (6 bases). This CDR3 is 16 amino acids long. Germline V CDR1 and CDR2: SGHRS, YFSETQ. Deletions cut 3 bases from V and 10 bases from J, with 20 bases between. The CDR3 protein is CASSSQGADLGSPLHF. The CDR3 DNA sequence: TGCGCCAGCAGCTCACAGGGAGCTGACCTGGGATCACCCCTCCACTTT.

The chain is built from TRBV5-1 and TRBJ2-7; tentative D call: TRBD2 (6 bases). This CDR3 region has 16 residues. Germline loops: CDR1 SGHRS, CDR2 YFSETQ. Trimming took off 2 bases at V and 2 bases at J, with 17 bases between the two ends. The CDR3 nucleotides are TGCGCCAGCAGCTTATATACGGGAGTCGGCGCCTACGAGCAGTACTTC. This codes for CASSLYTGVGAYEQYF. Filled out from reference TRBV5-1 and TRBJ2-7, the complete variable domain reads KAGVTQTPRYLIKTRGQQVTLSCSPISGHRSVSWYQQTPGQGLQFLFEYFSETQRNKGNFPGRFSGRQFSNSRSEMNVSTLELGDSALYLCASSLYTGVGAYEQYFGPGTRLTVT.

The chain has TRBV7-2 and TRBJ1-2; D is possibly TRBD1 (5 bases). The CDR3 contains 13 residues. Germline CDR1 SGHTA, CDR2 FQGNSA. The V end was cut by 6 bases, the J end by 2 bases, with 10 bases between. CDR3 sequence (DNA): TGTGCCAGCAGGGTACAGGTGAACTATGGCTACACCTTC. Protein: CASRVQVNYGYTF.

J is TRBJ1-1 and V is TRBV4-3; D perhaps matches TRBD1 (5 bases). V was trimmed by 6 bases and J by 1 base, leaving 9 bases between them. The CDR3 spans 13 residues. Germline-derived CDR1 and CDR2 are LGHNA and YSLEER. The CDR3 DNA follows: TGCGCCAGCAGTCGAACAGGGAACACTGAAGCTTTCTTT. Amino acid sequence: CASSRTGNTEAFF.

The chain carries TRBV7-6 and TRBJ2-6; D remains unclear. CDR3 size: 14 residues. From germline, CDR1 is SGHVS and CDR2 FNYEAQ. The germline V and J ends were trimmed by 1 base and 4 bases, with 5 bases remaining between them. The CDR3 loop is CASSLGGGANVLTF. CDR3 nucleotide sequence: TGTGCCAGCAGCTTAGGGGGAGGGGCCAACGTCCTGACTTTC.

This chain uses TRBV10-3 with TRBJ1-2; D ambiguous. Germline CDR1 reads ENHRY; CDR2 reads SYGVKD. The CDR3 extends over 15 amino acids. The V gene lost 3 bases and the J gene lost 5 bases, with 16 bases spanning the gap. The CDR3 sequence is CAISDLSQESYGYTF. CDR3 sequence (DNA): TGTGCCATCAGTGATCTATCCCAGGAATCTTATGGCTACACCTTC.

The chain is built from TRBV28 and TRBJ2-7; D is uncertain. Germline loops: CDR1 MDHEN, CDR2 SYDVKM. This CDR3 comprises 11 residues. V was clipped by 6 bases and J by 7 bases, with 10 bases between them. The CDR3 loop is CASSSSREQYF. CDR3 DNA: TGTGCCAGCAGCTCAAGCCGGGAGCAGTACTTC.

The chain links TRBV5-6 to TRBJ1-2, with D possibly TRBD1 on 5 matching bases. From germline, CDR1 is SGHDT and CDR2 YYEEEE. This CDR3 is 15 amino acids long. V dropped 3 bases and J dropped 0 bases, with 12 bases sitting between them. CDR3 in DNA: TGTGCCAGCAGCTGGGGGTTGGCAGCTAACTATGGCTACACCTTC. Translated, it gives CASSWGLAANYGYTF. The whole variable domain, filled in from reference TRBV5-6 and TRBJ1-2, reads DAGVTQSPTHLIKTRGQQVTLRCSPKSGHDTVSWYQQALGQGPQFIFQYYEEEERQRGNFPDRFSGHQFPNYSSELNVNALLLGDSALYLCASSWGLAANYGYTFGSGTRLTVV.